The rows below give T cell receptor beta chains drawn from one sample of a study of shared clonotypes between healthy human individuals. Using immunoSEQ multiplex PCR, the repertoire was profiled, and TCRdb retains in-frame clones only, with some absent. The data contain 2 million to 2.5 million clones, roughly 94% of them singletons. Sequencing was performed on naive CD8+ T cells sorted from blood. These receptors all stem from a man younger than 30 in good health. The CDR3 runs from the conserved cysteine through the conserved F or W. A D gene is named only where the DNA matches it firmly. Size is omitted from some rows. Given values are once, few, many or a class for expanded clones.

v_gene: TRBV4-1; j_gene: TRBJ1-4; d_gene: TRBD1; abundance: -; CDR3aa: CASSQGDSGQVNEKLFF; CDR3nt: TGCGCCAGCAGCCAAGGAGATAGCGGACAGGTTAATGAAAAACTGTTTTTT
v_gene: TRBV19; j_gene: TRBJ1-1; d_gene: -; abundance: -; CDR3aa: CASSWGTGTIEAFF; CDR3nt: TGTGCCAGTAGCTGGGGAACCGGGACGATCGAAGCTTTCTTT
v_gene: TRBV11-2; j_gene: TRBJ2-1; d_gene: -; abundance: -; CDR3aa: CASSPPMSHEQFF; CDR3nt: TGTGCCAGCAGCCCCCCTATGTCCCATGAGCAGTTCTTC
v_gene: TRBV6-5; j_gene: TRBJ1-1; d_gene: -; abundance: -; CDR3aa: CASNSGAEAFF; CDR3nt: TGTGCCAGCAATTCCGGCGCTGAAGCTTTCTTT
v_gene: TRBV19; j_gene: TRBJ2-7; d_gene: -; abundance: -; CDR3aa: CASSNRDAAYEQYF; CDR3nt: TGTGCCAGTAGTAACCGGGACGCAGCCTACGAGCAGTACTTC
v_gene: TRBV19; j_gene: TRBJ2-7; d_gene: -; abundance: -; CDR3aa: CASSIGESERREQYF; CDR3nt: TGTGCCAGTAGTATAGGAGAATCCGAGAGGAGGGAGCAGTACTTC
v_gene: TRBV2; j_gene: TRBJ2-7; d_gene: -; abundance: -; CDR3aa: CAWGAEFSEQYF; CDR3nt: TGTGCCTGGGGGGCAGAATTCTCCGAGCAGTACTTC
v_gene: TRBV9; j_gene: TRBJ2-7; d_gene: -; abundance: -; CDR3aa: CASSVDGASYEQYF; CDR3nt: TGTGCCAGCAGCGTCGATGGTGCTTCCTACGAGCAGTACTTC
v_gene: TRBV11-2; j_gene: TRBJ2-7; d_gene: TRBD1; abundance: -; CDR3aa: CASSLVGQGYEQYF; CDR3nt: TGTGCCAGCAGCTTGGTAGGACAGGGCTACGAGCAGTACTTC
v_gene: TRBV10-3; j_gene: TRBJ2-7; d_gene: -; abundance: once; CDR3aa: CAISESRVSSYEQYF; CDR3nt: TGTGCCATCAGTGAGTCGAGGGTCAGCTCCTACGAGCAGTACTTC
v_gene: TRBV7-9; j_gene: TRBJ2-4; d_gene: -; abundance: -; CDR3aa: CASSYDGNIQYF; CDR3nt: TGTGCCAGCAGCTACGACGGAAACATTCAGTACTTC
v_gene: TRBV10-3; j_gene: TRBJ2-7; d_gene: -; abundance: -; CDR3aa: CAISEFISLSDEQYF; CDR3nt: TGTGCCATCAGTGAGTTTATTAGTCTCTCCGACGAGCAGTACTTC
v_gene: TRBV12-5; j_gene: TRBJ2-7; d_gene: TRBD2; abundance: -; CDR3aa: CASAPAGAYEQYF; CDR3nt: TGTGCTAGTGCCCCAGCGGGGGCGTACGAGCAGTACTTC
v_gene: TRBV9; j_gene: TRBJ2-3; d_gene: -; abundance: -; CDR3aa: CASSVVASTDTQYF; CDR3nt: TGTGCCAGCAGCGTAGTTGCTAGCACAGATACGCAGTATTTT
v_gene: TRBV7-2; j_gene: TRBJ2-7; d_gene: -; abundance: -; CDR3aa: CASSLEGVPSYEQYF; CDR3nt: TGTGCCAGCAGCTTAGAAGGAGTTCCCTCCTACGAGCAGTACTTC
v_gene: TRBV7-9; j_gene: TRBJ2-7; d_gene: -; abundance: -; CDR3aa: CASSQGFGGHYEQYF; CDR3nt: TGTGCCAGCAGCCAGGGATTTGGGGGGCACTACGAGCAGTACTTC
v_gene: TRBV6-6; j_gene: TRBJ2-5; d_gene: TRBD1; abundance: -; CDR3aa: CASSFPTGIGETQYF; CDR3nt: TGTGCCAGCAGTTTCCCGACAGGGATAGGGGAGACCCAGTACTTC
v_gene: TRBV14; j_gene: TRBJ1-2; d_gene: -; abundance: -; CDR3aa: CASSQGYRETENYGYTF; CDR3nt: TGTGCCAGCAGCCAAGGTTACAGGGAAACCGAGAACTATGGCTACACCTTC
v_gene: TRBV19; j_gene: TRBJ2-7; d_gene: -; abundance: -; CDR3aa: CASSAVDGDSYEQYF; CDR3nt: TGTGCCAGTAGCGCCGTGGATGGGGACTCCTACGAGCAGTACTTC
v_gene: TRBV7-3; j_gene: TRBJ2-3; d_gene: TRBD2; abundance: once; CDR3aa: CASSLIVGGAADTQYF; CDR3nt: TGTGCCAGCAGCTTAATTGTCGGGGGGGCCGCAGATACGCAGTATTTT
v_gene: TRBV6-5; j_gene: TRBJ1-1; d_gene: -; abundance: -; CDR3aa: CASSYREGWNTEAFF; CDR3nt: TGTGCCAGCAGTTACCGGGAGGGTTGGAACACTGAAGCTTTCTTT
v_gene: TRBV7-9; j_gene: TRBJ2-7; d_gene: -; abundance: -; CDR3aa: CASSLSRESHEQYF; CDR3nt: TGTGCCAGCAGCTTGAGTAGGGAAAGCCACGAGCAGTACTTC
v_gene: TRBV5-6; j_gene: TRBJ2-7; d_gene: -; abundance: once; CDR3aa: CASSFGTVIHEQYF; CDR3nt: TGTGCCAGCAGCTTTGGTACGGTTATCCACGAGCAGTACTTC
v_gene: TRBV9; j_gene: TRBJ2-1; d_gene: -; abundance: -; CDR3aa: CASSVELEGNEQFF; CDR3nt: TGTGCCAGCAGCGTAGAATTGGAGGGCAATGAGCAGTTCTTC
v_gene: TRBV5-6; j_gene: TRBJ1-1; d_gene: -; abundance: -; CDR3aa: CASSFYRVGTEAFF; CDR3nt: TGTGCCAGCAGCTTCTACAGGGTGGGCACTGAAGCTTTCTTT
v_gene: TRBV27; j_gene: TRBJ2-3; d_gene: TRBD2; abundance: -; CDR3aa: CASSLGTRITDTQYF; CDR3nt: TGTGCCAGCAGTCTGGGGACTAGAATCACAGATACGCAGTATTTT
v_gene: TRBV27; j_gene: TRBJ2-2; d_gene: -; abundance: -; CDR3aa: CASSAVTGRTGELFF; CDR3nt: TGTGCCAGCAGTGCTGTGACAGGACGCACCGGGGAGCTGTTTTTT
v_gene: TRBV11-2; j_gene: TRBJ2-3; d_gene: -; abundance: -; CDR3aa: CASSLDGYTDTQYF; CDR3nt: TGTGCCAGCAGCTTAGACGGCTACACAGATACGCAGTATTTT
v_gene: TRBV7-9; j_gene: TRBJ2-5; d_gene: TRBD1; abundance: -; CDR3aa: CASSPPGTGPETQYF; CDR3nt: TGTGCCAGCAGCCCACCCGGGACAGGGCCGGAGACCCAGTACTTC
v_gene: TRBV5-4; j_gene: TRBJ1-2; d_gene: TRBD1; abundance: -; CDR3aa: CAARTGKLYGYTF; CDR3nt: TGTGCCGCGCGGACAGGAAAGCTCTATGGCTACACCTTC
v_gene: TRBV13; j_gene: TRBJ2-5; d_gene: -; abundance: -; CDR3aa: CASSLLEGGGPNQETQYF; CDR3nt: TGTGCCAGCAGCCTTTTGGAGGGCGGGGGCCCAAACCAAGAGACCCAGTACTTC
v_gene: TRBV4-1; j_gene: TRBJ2-7; d_gene: TRBD2; abundance: once; CDR3aa: CASSLKGGRGASYEQYF; CDR3nt: TGCGCCAGCAGCCTCAAAGGAGGGCGGGGGGCCTCCTACGAGCAGTACTTC
v_gene: TRBV7-9; j_gene: TRBJ2-2; d_gene: TRBD2; abundance: -; CDR3aa: CASSWLAGAVGELFF; CDR3nt: TGTGCCAGCAGCTGGCTAGCGGGAGCGGTTGGGGAGCTGTTTTTT
v_gene: TRBV6-5; j_gene: TRBJ1-3; d_gene: TRBD1; abundance: -; CDR3aa: CASSQGAGNTIYF; CDR3nt: TGTGCCAGTTCACAGGGGGCTGGAAACACCATATATTTT
v_gene: TRBV29-1; j_gene: TRBJ2-5; d_gene: -; abundance: -; CDR3aa: CSALGRGGQETQYF; CDR3nt: TGCAGCGCATTGGGGAGAGGGGGGCAAGAGACCCAGTACTTC
v_gene: TRBV28; j_gene: TRBJ2-3; d_gene: TRBD2; abundance: -; CDR3aa: CASSLPAGGLTDTQYF; CDR3nt: TGTGCCAGCAGTCTCCCAGCGGGGGGACTCACAGATACGCAGTATTTT
v_gene: TRBV9; j_gene: TRBJ1-2; d_gene: -; abundance: -; CDR3aa: CASSDGTESGANYGYTF; CDR3nt: TGTGCCAGCAGCGATGGGACGGAGAGTGGGGCTAACTATGGCTACACCTTC
v_gene: TRBV5-5; j_gene: TRBJ2-7; d_gene: TRBD1; abundance: -; CDR3aa: CASSLGTGGYEQYF; CDR3nt: TGTGCCAGCAGCTTGGGGACAGGGGGTTACGAGCAGTACTTC
v_gene: TRBV11-2; j_gene: TRBJ2-7; d_gene: -; abundance: -; CDR3aa: CASSLEAGYEQYF; CDR3nt: TGTGCCAGCAGCTTAGAGGCGGGCTACGAGCAGTACTTC
v_gene: TRBV29-1; j_gene: TRBJ2-7; d_gene: -; abundance: -; CDR3aa: CSVEANSYEQYF; CDR3nt: TGCAGCGTTGAAGCGAACAGCTACGAGCAGTACTTC
v_gene: TRBV11-3; j_gene: TRBJ2-2; d_gene: -; abundance: -; CDR3aa: CASSLDLGGRTGELFF; CDR3nt: TGTGCCAGCAGCTTAGATCTCGGGGGAAGGACCGGGGAGCTGTTTTTT
v_gene: TRBV5-1; j_gene: TRBJ2-3; d_gene: TRBD2; abundance: -; CDR3aa: CASSLRGMSTDTQYF; CDR3nt: TGCGCCAGCAGCCTGCGGGGGATGAGCACAGATACGCAGTATTTT
v_gene: TRBV30; j_gene: TRBJ2-3; d_gene: -; abundance: -; CDR3aa: CAWSMLGDTQYF; CDR3nt: TGTGCCTGGAGTATGCTAGGGGATACGCAGTATTTT
v_gene: TRBV7-8; j_gene: TRBJ2-1; d_gene: -; abundance: -; CDR3aa: CASSLARGGEQFF; CDR3nt: TGTGCCAGCAGCTTAGCGCGGGGAGGAGAGCAGTTCTTC
v_gene: TRBV5-4; j_gene: TRBJ2-7; d_gene: -; abundance: -; CDR3aa: CASSGGGAHEQYF; CDR3nt: TGTGCCAGCAGCGGGGGTGGGGCTCACGAGCAGTACTTC
v_gene: TRBV7-9; j_gene: TRBJ2-3; d_gene: -; abundance: -; CDR3aa: CASSPGDSGGTDTQYF; CDR3nt: TGTGCCAGCAGCCCAGGGGATAGCGGAGGCACAGATACGCAGTATTTT
v_gene: TRBV29-1; j_gene: TRBJ1-1; d_gene: -; abundance: -; CDR3aa: CSAPTGSSTEAFF; CDR3nt: TGCAGCGCCCCCACAGGGAGTAGTACTGAAGCTTTCTTT
v_gene: TRBV7-9; j_gene: TRBJ2-7; d_gene: -; abundance: -; CDR3aa: CASSPQGGITYEQYF; CDR3nt: TGTGCCAGCAGCCCCCAAGGGGGGATAACCTACGAGCAGTACTTC
v_gene: TRBV4-1; j_gene: TRBJ2-7; d_gene: -; abundance: once; CDR3aa: CASSQDSGQRYYEQYF; CDR3nt: TGCGCCAGCAGCCAAGATTCAGGCCAGAGGTACTACGAGCAGTACTTC
v_gene: TRBV19; j_gene: TRBJ2-5; d_gene: TRBD1; abundance: -; CDR3aa: CASSKDRENQETQYF; CDR3nt: TGTGCCAGTAGTAAAGACAGGGAAAACCAAGAGACCCAGTACTTC
v_gene: TRBV5-4; j_gene: TRBJ1-4; d_gene: -; abundance: -; CDR3aa: CASSLWGSDGKLFF; CDR3nt: TGTGCCAGCAGCTTGTGGGGTTCGGATGGAAAACTGTTTTTT
v_gene: TRBV5-4; j_gene: TRBJ2-5; d_gene: -; abundance: -; CDR3aa: CASSLEETQYF; CDR3nt: TGTGCCAGCAGCTTGGAGGAGACCCAGTACTTC
v_gene: TRBV4-1; j_gene: TRBJ2-3; d_gene: -; abundance: -; CDR3aa: CASSQVQGRATDTQYF; CDR3nt: TGCGCCAGCAGCCAAGTACAGGGTAGGGCCACAGATACGCAGTATTTT